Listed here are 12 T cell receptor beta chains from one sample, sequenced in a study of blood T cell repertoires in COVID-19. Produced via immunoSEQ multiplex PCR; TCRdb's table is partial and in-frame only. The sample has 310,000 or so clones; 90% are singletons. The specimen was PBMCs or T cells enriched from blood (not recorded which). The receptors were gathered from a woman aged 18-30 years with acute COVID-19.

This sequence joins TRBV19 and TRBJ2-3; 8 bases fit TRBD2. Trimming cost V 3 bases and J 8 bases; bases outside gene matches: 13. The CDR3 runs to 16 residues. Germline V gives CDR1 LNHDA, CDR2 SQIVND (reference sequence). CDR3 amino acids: CASSMRTIAGKGTQYF. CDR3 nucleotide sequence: TGTGCCAGTAGTATGCGGACGATAGCGGGAAAGGGTACGCAGTATTTT.

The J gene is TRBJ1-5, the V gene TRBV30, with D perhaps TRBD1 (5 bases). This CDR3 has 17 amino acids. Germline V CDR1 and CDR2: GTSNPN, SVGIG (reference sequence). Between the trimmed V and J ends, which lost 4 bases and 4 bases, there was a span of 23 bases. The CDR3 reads CAWKGGDGPKRNQPQHF. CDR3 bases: TGTGCCTGGAAGGGCGGGGACGGACCCAAGAGGAATCAGCCCCAGCATTTT.

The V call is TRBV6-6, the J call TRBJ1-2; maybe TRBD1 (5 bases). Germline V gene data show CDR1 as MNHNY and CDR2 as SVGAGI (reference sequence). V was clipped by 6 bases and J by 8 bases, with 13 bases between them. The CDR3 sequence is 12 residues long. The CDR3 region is CASSELTDGYTF. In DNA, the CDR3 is TGTGCCAGCAGCGAACTGACAGACGGCTACACCTTC.

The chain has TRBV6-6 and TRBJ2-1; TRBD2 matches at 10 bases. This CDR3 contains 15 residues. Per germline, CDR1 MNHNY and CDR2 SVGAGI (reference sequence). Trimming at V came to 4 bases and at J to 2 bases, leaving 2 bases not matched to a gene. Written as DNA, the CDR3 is TGTGCCAGCAGTTCCCTAGCGGGAGCCTACAATGAGCAGTTCTTC. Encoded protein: CASSSLAGAYNEQFF.

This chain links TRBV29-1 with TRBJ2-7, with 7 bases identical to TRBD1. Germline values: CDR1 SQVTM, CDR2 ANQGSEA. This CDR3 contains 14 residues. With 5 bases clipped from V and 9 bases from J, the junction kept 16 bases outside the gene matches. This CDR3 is CSVKTNRGGIRQYF. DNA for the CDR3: TGCAGCGTTAAGACAAACAGGGGCGGAATTAGGCAGTACTTC.

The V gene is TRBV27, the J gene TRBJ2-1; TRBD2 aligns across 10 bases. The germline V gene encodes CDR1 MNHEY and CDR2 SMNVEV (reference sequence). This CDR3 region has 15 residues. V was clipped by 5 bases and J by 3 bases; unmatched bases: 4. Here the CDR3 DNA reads TGTGCCAGCAGTCTAGCGGGAGTGGGCTACAATGAGCAGTTCTTC. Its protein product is CASSLAGVGYNEQFF.

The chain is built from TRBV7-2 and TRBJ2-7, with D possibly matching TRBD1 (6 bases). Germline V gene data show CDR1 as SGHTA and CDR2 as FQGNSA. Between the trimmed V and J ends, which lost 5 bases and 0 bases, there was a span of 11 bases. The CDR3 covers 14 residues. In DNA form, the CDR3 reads TGTGCCAGCAGCAGATCGACAGGCTCCTACGAGCAGTACTTC. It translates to CASSRSTGSYEQYF.

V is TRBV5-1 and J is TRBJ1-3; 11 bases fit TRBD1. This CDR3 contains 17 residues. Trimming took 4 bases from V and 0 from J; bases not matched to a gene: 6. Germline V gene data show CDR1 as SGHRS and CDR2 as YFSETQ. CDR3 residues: CASSPGTGGSSGNTIYF. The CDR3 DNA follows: TGCGCCAGCAGCCCGGGGACAGGGGGATCCTCTGGAAACACCATATATTTT.

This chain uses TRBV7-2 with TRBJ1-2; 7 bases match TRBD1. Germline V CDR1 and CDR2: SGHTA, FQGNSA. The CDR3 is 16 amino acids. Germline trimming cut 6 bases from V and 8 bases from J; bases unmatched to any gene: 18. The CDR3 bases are TGTGCCAGCAGTCGGAGACAGGGTAGAGAGATGGGAGGCTACACCTTC. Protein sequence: CASSRRQGREMGGYTF.

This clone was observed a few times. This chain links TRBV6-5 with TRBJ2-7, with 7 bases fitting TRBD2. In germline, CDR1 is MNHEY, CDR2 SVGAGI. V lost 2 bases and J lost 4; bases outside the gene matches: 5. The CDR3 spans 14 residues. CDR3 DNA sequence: TGTGCCAGCAGTTACCAGGGAGGGCTGTACGAGCAGTACTTC. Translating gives CASSYQGGLYEQYF.

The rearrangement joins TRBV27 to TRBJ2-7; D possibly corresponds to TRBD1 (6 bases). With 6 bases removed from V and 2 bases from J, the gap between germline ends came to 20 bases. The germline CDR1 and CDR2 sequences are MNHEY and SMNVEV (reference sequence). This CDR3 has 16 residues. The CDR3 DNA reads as TGTGCCAGCAGCCACCCAATCACCGGGACACCCTACGAGCAGTACTTC. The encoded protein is CASSHPITGTPYEQYF.

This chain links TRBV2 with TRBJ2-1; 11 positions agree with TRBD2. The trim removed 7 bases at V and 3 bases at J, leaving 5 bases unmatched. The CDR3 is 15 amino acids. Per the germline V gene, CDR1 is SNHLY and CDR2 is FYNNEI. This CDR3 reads CASIKTSGNYNEQFF. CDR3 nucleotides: TGTGCCAGCATCAAGACTAGCGGGAACTACAATGAGCAGTTCTTC.